This entry features one T cell receptor (beta chain) sequence. This sample is part of a study of blood T cell repertoires in COVID-19. Study background: Samples taken during acute and convalescent COVID-19 were collected in the United States, Italy and Spain. Sources were T cells, B-cell-depleted T cells, or PBMCs; the material itself was cDNA or gDNA.

Source study methods: Amplification from reference gene primers served as the basis for estimated nucleated cell counts. This table comes from immunoSEQ multiplex PCR, and its TCRdb copy is limited to in-frame clones, with some not included. The V and J calls and clone size are taken from that table; D and trimming were inferred from the DNA. Altogether around 80,000 clones are present, 70% to 80% being singletons, with the ten largest covering 4.5% to 6%. The receptor's source is a man in his fifties or sixties with active or convalescent COVID-19. What was sequenced was peripheral blood.

CDR3 in amino acids: CASSERASNSPLHF. CDR3 in DNA: TGTGCCAGCAGTGAGAGGGCAAGCAATTCACCCCTCCACTTT. This chain joins TRBV6-1 and TRBJ1-6; D is unresolved. There are 14 residues in the CDR3. V was shortened by 3 bases and J by 7 bases, with 10 bases between the two germline ends. Germline lookup yields CDR1 MNHNS and CDR2 SASEGT.